In its sample, the clone carrying this TCR beta chain was seen once. Its antigen is as yet unknown. Germline-derived CDR1 and CDR2 are MDHEN and SYDVKM. Trimming cost V 8 bases and J 8 bases, with 23 bases left between them. The CDR3 extends over 15 amino acids. These data come from a study of shared clonotypes between healthy human individuals. Libraries were prepared by immunoSEQ multiplex PCR; TCRdb keeps only in-frame clonotypes and omits some of them. The data show 850,000 to 1,100,000 clones, roughly 80% seen once. Notes on the study in general: Around 5.4% of naive CD4 clonotypes were common to a few donors.

The genes are TRBV28 and TRBJ2-3; the D gene is possibly TRBD1 (7 bases). What was sequenced was memory CD4+ T cells from PBMCs. Subset specified: CD45RA-negative fraction. The clonotype was recovered from a man aged 18 to 30 in good health. Some clones in this sample may be carry-over from other donors' samples. The CDR3 region is CASDRDSVVEGTQYF. The DNA of the CDR3 is TGTGCCAGCGACCGGGACAGCGTCGTGGAGGGTACGCAGTATTTT.